The 31 T cell receptor beta chains below were found in one sample sequenced in a study of shared clonotypes between healthy human individuals. The assay was immunoSEQ multiplex PCR, and TCRdb's table has in-frame clones only and misses some. This sample has around 2.1 million clones, with approximately 96% found just once. Material: naive CD4+ T cells sorted from blood. Sample subset: CD45RA+ positively selected. All receptors derive from a man between 18 and 29 years old in good health.

This clone has only one observation. V usage is TRBV5-1 and J usage is TRBJ2-5; D may be TRBD1 (5 bases). Germline CDR1 is SGHRS and CDR2 is YFSETQ. V was shortened by 2 bases and J by 0 bases, with 8 bases between the two germline ends. This CDR3 comprises 14 residues. The CDR3 sequence: CASSFPGNQETQYF. The CDR3 DNA reads as TGCGCCAGCAGCTTCCCAGGGAACCAAGAGACCCAGTACTTC.

V usage is TRBV5-1 and J usage is TRBJ2-1; 9 bases are shared with TRBD1. The CDR3 loop spans 17 amino acids. Germline CDR1 is SGHRS and CDR2 is YFSETQ. The V and J ends lost 2 bases and 0 bases, in that order; junction bases with no gene match: 6. The CDR3: CASSLYGTGLSYNEQFF. The CDR3, as DNA: TGCGCCAGCAGCTTATATGGGACAGGGCTCTCCTACAATGAGCAGTTCTTC.

The chain links TRBV28 to TRBJ1-1; D is ambiguous. The ends were cut back, 2 bases at V and 1 base at J, with 11 bases in the middle. This CDR3 has 15 amino acids. Germline V lookup: CDR1 MDHEN, CDR2 SYDVKM. The chain's CDR3 is CASSLEGRRNTEAFF. CDR3 DNA sequence: TGTGCCAGCAGTTTAGAGGGCCGGAGGAACACTGAAGCTTTCTTT.

This clone showed up just once. The gene calls are TRBV6-4 and TRBJ2-7; D call uncertain. Germline CDR1 is MRHNA and CDR2 is SNTAGT. The CDR3 runs 11 residues. Trimming pared 6 bases from V and 10 bases from J, leaving 13 bases between. CDR3 region: CASRRDFFQYF. The CDR3 DNA sequence: TGTGCCAGCAGGAGAGACTTCTTTCAGTACTTC.

The rearrangement joins TRBV30 to TRBJ1-5; D perhaps matches TRBD1 (5 bases). V lost 5 bases and J 2 bases, leaving 10 bases between the germline ends. The CDR3 totals 13 residues. The germline V gene has CDR1 GTSNPN and CDR2 SVGIG (reference sequence). This CDR3 reads CAWGGEGNQPQHF. CDR3 DNA sequence: TGTGCCTGGGGAGGGGAGGGCAATCAGCCCCAGCATTTT.

The genes are TRBV6-5 and TRBJ2-1; 11 nucleotides align to TRBD2. With 4 bases clipped from V and 5 bases from J, the junction kept 7 bases outside the gene matches. CDR3 length: 16 amino acids. Germline V gene lookup returns CDR1 MNHEY and CDR2 SVGAGI. The chain's CDR3 is CASSWQTSGIHNEQFF. The CDR3 DNA reads TGTGCCAGCAGTTGGCAGACTAGCGGGATCCACAATGAGCAGTTCTTC.

The genes are TRBV5-1 and TRBJ2-5; D remains ambiguous. The CDR3 spans 15 residues. Per the germline V gene, CDR1 is SGHRS and CDR2 is YFSETQ. V was clipped by 6 bases and J by 2 bases, with 17 bases between them. CDR3 region: CASTTEHGTQETQYF. For the CDR3, the DNA is TGCGCCAGCACCACAGAACACGGAACTCAAGAGACCCAGTACTTC.

The chain couples TRBV10-3 to TRBJ1-3; maybe TRBD1 (6 bases). Germline loops: CDR1 ENHRY, CDR2 SYGVKD. The CDR3 consists of 14 residues. The V gene lost 11 bases and the J gene lost 2 bases, with 16 bases spanning the gap. The CDR3 protein is CASDTGRTGNTIYF. The CDR3 coding sequence is TGTGCCTCCGACACAGGGAGGACTGGAAACACCATATATTTT.

This clone has just one count. The chain uses TRBV25-1 and TRBJ1-1, with 11 bases that match TRBD1. Trimming cost V 9 bases and J 10 bases; bases outside gene matches: 13. The CDR3 is 14 amino acids. CDR1 and CDR2 from the germline V gene are MGHDK and SYGVNS. The CDR3 here is CASSPSGTGGSAFF. The CDR3 nucleotides are TGTGCCAGTAGTCCCTCCGGGACAGGGGGTTCAGCTTTCTTT.

The chain is built from TRBV4-1 and TRBJ2-7; weak D call: TRBD2 (6 bases). The V gene lost 4 bases and the J gene lost 4 bases, with 17 bases spanning the gap. Germline V gene sequence: CDR1 MGHRA, CDR2 YSYEKL. The CDR3 sequence is 15 residues long. CDR3 region: CASSPLVAAIYEQYF. CDR3 DNA sequence: TGCGCCAGCAGCCCCCTGGTAGCGGCGATTTACGAGCAGTACTTC.

For this clone: Other DNA sequences in the same sample also yield this CDR3. V and J are TRBV7-6 and TRBJ2-2; TRBD1 agrees at 10 bases. CDR1 and CDR2 from the germline V gene are SGHVS and FNYEAQ. The CDR3 is made up of 15 amino acids. Trimming cost V 2 bases and J 6 bases; bases outside gene matches: 3. The CDR3 bases are TGTGCCAGCAGCTTATCCGGGACAGGGGCCGGGGAGCTGTTTTTT. This encodes CASSLSGTGAGELFF.

CDR3 sequence (DNA): TGCAGTGCTAGCCAGAATGAAAAACTGTTTTTT. This encodes CSASQNEKLFF. The chain carries TRBV20-1 and TRBJ1-4; no clear D. Germline-derived CDR1 and CDR2 are DFQATT and SNEGSKA (reference sequence). The CDR3 length is 11 residues. V was clipped by 3 bases and J by 5 bases, with 4 bases between them.

This clone has only one observation. The gene calls are TRBV5-1 and TRBJ1-1; TRBD1 might be the D (6 bases). The CDR3 covers 14 residues. Germline CDR1 and CDR2: SGHRS and YFSETQ. V was clipped by 5 bases and J by 3 bases, with 14 bases between them. In DNA, the CDR3 is TGCGCCAGCAGTGATCAGGGGAAGGACACTGAAGCTTTCTTT. It specifies CASSDQGKDTEAFF. The variable domain in full, completed from reference TRBV5-1 and TRBJ1-1, reads KAGVTQTPRYLIKTRGQQVTLSCSPISGHRSVSWYQQTPGQGLQFLFEYFSETQRNKGNFPGRFSGRQFSNSRSEMNVSTLELGDSALYLCASSDQGKDTEAFFGQGTRLTVV.

This clone appeared once. V and J are TRBV5-1 and TRBJ1-4; 8 nucleotides line up with TRBD1. The CDR3 covers 16 residues. V gave up 5 bases and J gave up 5 bases; unmatched junction bases: 11. Germline V gene data show CDR1 as SGHRS and CDR2 as YFSETQ. This chain's CDR3 is CASSPGTGRGNEKLFF. CDR3 bases: TGCGCCAGCAGTCCCGGGACAGGAAGGGGCAATGAAAAACTGTTTTTT. Supplemented by reference TRBV5-1 and TRBJ1-4, the full variable domain reads KAGVTQTPRYLIKTRGQQVTLSCSPISGHRSVSWYQQTPGQGLQFLFEYFSETQRNKGNFPGRFSGRQFSNSRSEMNVSTLELGDSALYLCASSPGTGRGNEKLFFGSGTQLSVL.

The rearrangement links TRBV6-5 to TRBJ2-2; D might be TRBD1 or TRBD2, each matching 6 bases. The CDR3 runs 15 residues. V was trimmed by 0 bases and J by 7 bases, leaving 12 bases between them. Germline CDR1 is MNHEY and CDR2 is SVGAGI. The DNA for the CDR3 is TGTGCCAGCAGTTACTCCGGCAGGGGAGGCGGGGAGCTGTTTTTT. Translated: CASSYSGRGGGELFF.

The J gene is TRBJ2-1, the V gene TRBV11-3; 7 nucleotides agree with TRBD2. The ends lost 2 bases at V and 14 bases at J; junction bases unmatched: 6. Germline V CDR1 and CDR2: SGHNT, YENEEA. The CDR3 loop spans 12 amino acids. CDR3 amino acids: CASSLIGGSKFF. The CDR3 DNA reads TGTGCCAGCAGCTTAATTGGCGGGAGTAAGTTCTTC.

The J gene is TRBJ2-7, the V gene TRBV7-4, with 9 bases identical to TRBD2. The junction had 11 bases not matched to a gene; V was cut back by 5 bases and J by 3 bases. Germline V gene lookup returns CDR1 SGHVT and CDR2 SQSDAQ. CDR3 length: 16 residues. CDR3 in amino acids: CASSPRELAGDYEQYF. The CDR3 DNA reads as TGTGCCAGCAGCCCCCGAGAACTAGCGGGTGACTACGAGCAGTACTTC. Combining the CDR3 with reference TRBV7-4 and TRBJ2-7 gives the whole variable domain GAGVSQSPRYKVAKRGRDVALRCDSISGHVTLYWYRQTLGQGSEVLTYSQSDAQRDKSGRPSGRFSAERPERSVSTLKIQRTEQGDSAVYLCASSPRELAGDYEQYFGPGTRLTVT.

This chain uses TRBV27 with TRBJ1-6; 8 bases match TRBD1. Trimming removed 1 base from V and 8 bases from J; junction bases left unmatched: 7. The CDR3 is 16 amino acids. Germline V gene sequence: CDR1 MNHEY, CDR2 SMNVEV (reference sequence). The CDR3 DNA reads TGTGCCAGCAGTTTATTTAACAGGGGGAAGGATTCACCCCTCCACTTT. Its protein is CASSLFNRGKDSPLHF.

This clone has just one count. The sample contains more than one DNA sequence encoding this CDR3. The chain joins TRBV18 to TRBJ1-1; perhaps TRBD1 as D (6 bases). This CDR3 is 14 amino acids long. Trimming removed 2 bases from V and 4 bases from J, with 11 bases in between. Germline loops: CDR1 KGHSH, CDR2 LQKENI. CDR3 loop: CASSPGQGTTEAFF. DNA for the CDR3: TGTGCCAGCTCACCAGGGCAGGGGACCACTGAAGCTTTCTTT. Drawing the rest from reference TRBV18 and TRBJ1-1, the complete variable domain is NAGVMQNPRHLVRRRGQEARLRCSPMKGHSHVYWYRQLPEEGLKFMVYLQKENIIDESGMPKERFSAEFPKEGPSILRIQQVVRGDSAAYFCASSPGQGTTEAFFGQGTRLTVV.

On this clone itself: The same CDR3 also results from other DNA sequences found in this sample. The chain uses TRBV4-1 and TRBJ2-5, with D maybe TRBD1 (6 bases). In germline, CDR1 is MGHRA, CDR2 YSYEKL. The germline V and J ends were trimmed by 8 bases and 4 bases, with 14 bases remaining between them. CDR3 size: 13 residues. CDR3: CASSQGLPETQYF. The CDR3 DNA sequence: TGCGCCAGCTCCCAGGGGCTTCCAGAGACCCAGTACTTC.

This chain uses TRBV5-1 with TRBJ1-1, with D tentatively TRBD1 (6 bases). This CDR3 is 15 amino acids long. The V end lost 4 bases, the J end lost 0 bases, and 13 bases lay between the germline ends. The germline CDR1 and CDR2 sequences are SGHRS and YFSETQ. The CDR3 is CASSGGQTLNTEAFF. CDR3 nucleotide sequence: TGCGCCAGCAGCGGCGGACAGACCTTGAACACTGAAGCTTTCTTT.

The rearrangement uses TRBV7-9 and TRBJ1-1; D remains unclear. The CDR3 spans 13 residues. Trimming took off 6 bases at V and 1 base at J, with 9 bases between the two ends. In germline, CDR1 is SEHNR, CDR2 FQNEAQ (reference sequence). CDR3 bases: TGTGCCAGCAGGGCGGAGGAGAACACTGAAGCTTTCTTT. It specifies CASRAEENTEAFF.

The rearrangement joins TRBV6-5 to TRBJ1-5; D is unresolved. The germline CDR1 and CDR2 sequences are MNHEY and SVGAGI. This CDR3 spans 14 amino acids. Trimming cost V 8 bases and J 4 bases, with 15 bases left between them. The CDR3 loop reads CASGSTAGNQPQHF. CDR3 coding DNA: TGTGCCAGCGGAAGTACGGCCGGAAATCAGCCCCAGCATTTT.

This rearrangement joins TRBV5-1 to TRBJ2-1; 11 bases fit TRBD2. The CDR3 is made up of 16 amino acids. V shed 1 base, J shed 5 bases, and the junction held 5 bases outside the gene matches. Germline CDR1 and CDR2: SGHRS and YFSETQ. In nucleotides, the CDR3 is TGCGCCAGCAGCTTGACTAGCGGGAGTGGTGACAATGAGCAGTTCTTC. This codes for CASSLTSGSGDNEQFF.

The V call is TRBV19, the J call TRBJ2-1; no definite D call. The CDR3 contains 15 residues. Germline assignment: CDR1 LNHDA and CDR2 SQIVND (reference sequence). With 7 bases removed from V and 0 bases from J, the gap between germline ends came to 13 bases. CDR3 loop: CASTKTSNSYNEQFF. The CDR3 nucleotides read TGTGCCAGTACCAAGACAAGCAACTCCTACAATGAGCAGTTCTTC.

The chain links TRBV5-8 to TRBJ2-2, with D unresolved. Germline V gene lookup returns CDR1 SGHTS and CDR2 YDEGEE. The CDR3 extends over 14 amino acids. Trimming took off 4 bases at V and 1 base at J, with 8 bases between the two ends. CDR3 residues: CASSLRQNTGELFF. The CDR3 nucleotides read TGTGCCAGCAGCCTCAGACAGAACACCGGGGAGCTGTTTTTT.

This CDR3 is CASSLGLAGGPFDEQYF. Here the CDR3 DNA reads TGTGCCAGCAGTTTAGGGCTAGCGGGAGGACCTTTTGACGAGCAGTACTTC. This chain uses TRBV27 with TRBJ2-7, with 11 bases that match TRBD2. The CDR3 loop spans 17 amino acids. The V gene end was trimmed by 2 bases and the J gene end by 5 bases; junction bases not matched to a gene: 11. CDR1 and CDR2 from the germline V gene are MNHEY and SMNVEV (reference sequence).

This chain connects TRBV7-9 to TRBJ1-5; D possibly corresponds to TRBD1 (6 bases). V shed 1 base and J shed 4 bases, with 17 bases lying between them. Germline lookup yields CDR1 SEHNR and CDR2 FQNEAQ (reference sequence). The CDR3 has 17 amino acids. The CDR3 region has the DNA TGTGCCAGCAGCTTAGTTCAACCCGGGACACAGAATCAGCCCCAGCATTTT. Encoded protein: CASSLVQPGTQNQPQHF. Full variable domain (rest looked up from reference TRBV7-9 and TRBJ1-5): DTGVSQNPRHKITKRGQNVTFRCDPISEHNRLYWYRQTLGQGPEFLTYFQNEAQLEKSRLLSDRFSAERPKGSFSTLEIQRTEQGDSAMYLCASSLVQPGTQNQPQHFGDGTRLSIL.

V is TRBV4-3 and J is TRBJ2-3, with D uncertain. This CDR3 comprises 15 residues. The V end was cut by 5 bases, the J end by 2 bases, with 14 bases between. Looked up from germline, CDR1 is LGHNA and CDR2 is YSLEER. CDR3 residues: CASSYGRSNTDTQYF. Here the CDR3 DNA reads TGCGCCAGCAGCTACGGACGGTCGAACACAGATACGCAGTATTTT.

This rearrangement joins TRBV9 to TRBJ2-5; 13 bases map to TRBD2. Germline trimming cut 3 bases from V and 5 bases from J; bases unmatched to any gene: 1. Germline CDR1 and CDR2: SGDLS and YYNGEE. The CDR3 contains 14 residues. The CDR3 bases are TGTGCCAGCAGCGAACTAGCGGGAGGGGAGACCCAGTACTTC. Translation: CASSELAGGETQYF.

A single count supports this clone. The chain employs TRBV11-1 and TRBJ1-1; D gene uncertain. Germline CDR1 is SGHAT and CDR2 is FQDESV (reference sequence). The CDR3 covers 15 residues. Trimming took 0 bases from V and 1 from J, leaving 9 bases between them. As DNA, the CDR3 is TGTGCCAGCAGCTTAGCGGCCACGGCGAACACTGAAGCTTTCTTT. Its translation is CASSLAATANTEAFF. Full variable domain (rest looked up from reference TRBV11-1 and TRBJ1-1): EAEVAQSPRYKITEKSQAVAFWCDPISGHATLYWYRQILGQGPELLVQFQDESVVDDSQLPKDRFSAERLKGVDSTLKIQPAELGDSAMYLCASSLAATANTEAFFGQGTRLTVV.